These 11 T cell receptor beta chains share one sample of origin, sequenced in a study of T cells in Graves' hyperthyroidism and ophthalmopathy. Amplification of TCR beta CDR3 regions used RNA as the template. The TCR CDR3 was amplified in a first-round RT-PCR using the HTBI primer set. TCRdb processed the multiplex PCR reads anew with MiXCR; each CDR3 protein has one entry. This table has 300,000 to 450,000 distinct CDR3 sequences, about 15% appearing once. Input material: blood. The receptors were gathered from a woman in her 30s with Graves' ophthalmopathy.

This clonotype showed up many times. The chain has TRBV18 and TRBJ2-1; D perhaps matches TRBD2 (7 bases). The CDR3 sequence is 15 residues long. Trimming stripped 0 bases from V and 5 bases from J, with 11 bases between. CDR1 is KGHSH, CDR2 LQKENI, per germline. The CDR3 loop is CASSPPGGADNEQFF. CDR3 nucleotides: TGTGCCAGCTCACCACCGGGGGGGGCAGACAATGAGCAGTTCTTC.

The chain recombines TRBV7-9 with TRBJ2-2; D might be TRBD1 (6 bases). Trimming took off 5 bases at V and 2 bases at J, with 12 bases between the two ends. CDR3 length: 15 residues. Germline values: CDR1 SEHNR, CDR2 FQNEAQ (reference sequence). For the CDR3, the DNA is TGTGCCAGCAGCCTCCGGGACAAAAACACCGGGGAGCTGTTTTTT. It encodes CASSLRDKNTGELFF.

In this sample, this clonotype turned up many times. This chain joins TRBV7-6 and TRBJ2-7, with D unresolved. CDR3 length: 14 residues. Germline assignment: CDR1 SGHVS and CDR2 FNYEAQ. Between the trimmed V and J ends, which lost 5 bases and 7 bases, there was a span of 18 bases. Here the CDR3 DNA reads TGTGCCAGCAGCCCCCCCTTACGAGAAACAGAGCAGTACTTC. Translation: CASSPPLRETEQYF.

There are many counts of this clonotype. The chain is built from TRBV7-9 and TRBJ2-3; 10 nucleotides agree with TRBD1. V lost 4 bases to trimming and J lost 9 bases; unmatched junction nucleotides: 7. CDR3 length: 14 amino acids. The V gene's germline CDR1 is SEHNR and CDR2 FQNEAQ (reference sequence). DNA of the CDR3: TGTGCCAGCAGCTCAGGACAGGGGGAAAGAACGCAGTATTTT. Amino acid sequence: CASSSGQGERTQYF.

In its sample, this clonotype was seen a few times. The rearrangement links TRBV5-1 to TRBJ1-4; possible D gene TRBD1, 6 bases. The CDR3 runs 14 residues. Trimming took off 0 bases at V and 7 bases at J, with 10 bases between the two ends. Germline V gene lookup returns CDR1 SGHRS and CDR2 YFSETQ. Written as DNA, the CDR3 is TGCGCCAGCAGCTTGGAGGCAGGGGTTGAAAAACTGTTTTTT. Translation: CASSLEAGVEKLFF.

This clonotype has at least ten counts. The chain joins TRBV2 to TRBJ1-2; TRBD1 matches 7 bases. CDR3 size: 15 residues. After removal of 6 bases from V and 3 bases from J, the junction contained 10 bases not matched to a gene. Per the germline V gene, CDR1 is SNHLY and CDR2 is FYNNEI. The CDR3 DNA reads TGTGCCAGCAGCCTGACCGAAGACAGGGACTATGGCTACACCTTC. This gives the protein CASSLTEDRDYGYTF.

This clonotype came up many times. The V gene is TRBV28, the J gene TRBJ2-5, with D perhaps being TRBD1 or TRBD2 (7 bases each). V was clipped by 4 bases and J by 2 bases, with 17 bases between them. The germline V gene has CDR1 MDHEN and CDR2 SYDVKM. This CDR3 is built from 16 residues. This CDR3 is CASSSTGEGGQETQYF. CDR3 nucleotides: TGTGCCAGCAGTTCCACAGGGGAGGGGGGACAAGAGACCCAGTACTTC.

This clonotype was observed many times. The J gene is TRBJ2-1, the V gene TRBV27, with 8 nucleotides matching TRBD2. V was clipped by 6 bases and J by 3 bases; unmatched bases: 7. The CDR3 runs 15 residues. Germline CDR1 and CDR2: MNHEY and SMNVEV (reference sequence). CDR3 sequence reads: CASSNAGGDYNEQFF. The DNA for the CDR3 is TGTGCCAGCAGCAACGCGGGGGGAGACTACAATGAGCAGTTCTTC.

This clonotype has a count of ten or more. The V and J genes are TRBV20-1 and TRBJ1-1; D ambiguous. The CDR3 covers 9 residues. The germline gives CDR1 DFQATT, CDR2 SNEGSKA (reference sequence). Trimming cost V 6 bases and J 7 bases, with 6 bases left between them. The CDR3 here is CSALHEAFF. Written as DNA, the CDR3 is TGCAGTGCCCTACATGAAGCTTTCTTT.

This clonotype was seen ten or more times. The J gene is TRBJ2-5, the V gene TRBV12-3 or TRBV12-4, with 10 nucleotides matching TRBD2. The CDR3 covers 16 residues. The V and J ends lost 5 bases and 1 base, in that order; junction bases with no gene match: 7. The CDR3 spells CASSTKRGGFQETQYF. The CDR3 DNA sequence: TGTGCCAGCAGTACTAAGCGGGGGGGATTCCAAGAGACCCAGTACTTC.

This clonotype has a count of ten or more. The chain carries TRBV30 and TRBJ2-1, with 8 bases fitting TRBD2. The CDR3 extends over 12 amino acids. Per germline, CDR1 GTSNPN and CDR2 SVGIG (reference sequence). V lost 3 bases to trimming and J lost 15 bases; unmatched junction nucleotides: 10. The CDR3 bases are TGTGCCTGGAGCCCTAGCGGGTACCCGGGGTTCTTC. This codes for CAWSPSGYPGFF.